This passage covers 6 T cell receptor beta chains from one sample sequenced in a study of blood T cell repertoires in COVID-19. Using immunoSEQ multiplex PCR, the repertoire was profiled, and TCRdb retains in-frame clones only, with some absent. The sample contains 150,000 to 200,000 clones, around 76% of which appear only once. Material: PBMCs or T cells enriched from blood (not recorded which). The receptors were gathered from a woman aged 50 to 60 with acute COVID-19.

This sequence joins TRBV21-1 and TRBJ1-1; whether TRBD1, the table's D call, matches the DNA was not checked. TRBV21-1 is noted as a pseudogene. The CDR3 is 15 residues long. The CDR3 is CASSKVHRGNTEAFF. DNA for the CDR3: TGTGCCAGCAGCAAAGTCCACAGGGGAAACACTGAAGCTTTCTTT.

The chain recombines TRBV30 with TRBJ1-1, with D possibly matching TRBD1 (6 bases). This CDR3 has 18 residues. The germline V and J ends were trimmed by 1 base and 0 bases, with 21 bases remaining between them. Looked up from germline, CDR1 is GTSNPN and CDR2 is SVGIG (reference sequence). This CDR3 reads CAWSGDMHRPLVNTEAFF. In nucleotides, the CDR3 is TGTGCCTGGAGTGGGGACATGCACAGGCCTCTCGTGAACACTGAAGCTTTCTTT. The full variable domain, rest sourced from reference TRBV30 and TRBJ1-1, is SQTIHQWPATLVQPVGSPLSLECTVEGTSNPNLYWYRQAAGRGLQLLFYSVGIGQISSEVPQNLSASRPQDRQFILSSKKLLLSDSGFYLCAWSGDMHRPLVNTEAFFGQGTRLTVV.

The V call is TRBV21-1, the J call TRBJ1-2; no check of the table's D call, TRBD1, against the DNA was made. TRBV21-1 is a listed pseudogene. This CDR3 contains 17 residues. In DNA form, the CDR3 reads TGTGCCAGCAGCGCCCTTGAGGGGGACAGGGTGACCAACAGGGGCACCTTC. Protein product: CASSALEGDRVTNRGTF.

The J gene is TRBJ2-1, the V gene TRBV5-1, with TRBD2 matching 16 bases. The CDR3 consists of 19 residues. Trimming cost V 4 bases and J 3 bases; bases outside gene matches: 10. CDR1 SGHRS and CDR2 YFSETQ come from the germline V gene. The CDR3 sequence is CASSQTGTSGGVRYNEQFF. Here the CDR3 DNA reads TGCGCCAGCAGCCAAACCGGGACTAGCGGGGGGGTCCGCTACAATGAGCAGTTCTTC.

This clone was seen a single time. This chain joins TRBV3-1 (or the pseudogene TRBV3-2) and TRBJ1-1; 8 nucleotides agree with TRBD1. The length of the CDR3 is 14 residues. Germline V gene sequence: CDR1 LGHDT, CDR2 YNNKEL (reference sequence). After removal of 2 bases from V and 4 bases from J, the junction contained 3 bases not matched to a gene. This CDR3 is CASSQQGARTEAFF. CDR3 bases: TGTGCCAGCAGCCAACAGGGGGCGCGCACTGAAGCTTTCTTT.

The chain couples TRBV29-1 to TRBJ1-1; 11 bases line up with TRBD1. V lost 7 bases, J lost 8 bases, and 3 bases stayed unmatched. The germline V gene has CDR1 SQVTM and CDR2 ANQGSEA. The CDR3 has 11 amino acids. CDR3 sequence: CSDGQGAEAFF. DNA for the CDR3: TGCAGCGACGGACAGGGGGCGGAAGCTTTCTTT.